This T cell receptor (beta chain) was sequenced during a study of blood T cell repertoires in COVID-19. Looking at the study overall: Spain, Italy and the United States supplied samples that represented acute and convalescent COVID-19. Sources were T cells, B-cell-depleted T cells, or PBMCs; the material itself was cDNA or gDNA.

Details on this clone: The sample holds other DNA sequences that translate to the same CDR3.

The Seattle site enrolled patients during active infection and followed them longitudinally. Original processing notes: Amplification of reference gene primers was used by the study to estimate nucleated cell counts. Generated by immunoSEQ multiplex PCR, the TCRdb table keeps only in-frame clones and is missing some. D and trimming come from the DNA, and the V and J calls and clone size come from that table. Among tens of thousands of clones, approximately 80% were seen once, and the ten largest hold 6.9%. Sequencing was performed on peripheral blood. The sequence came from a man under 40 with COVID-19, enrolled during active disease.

CDR3 DNA: TGTGCCAGCAGCCGGCAGGGTGTGGACGAGCAGTACTTC. Protein product: CASSRQGVDEQYF. The rearrangement joins TRBV5-4 to TRBJ2-7; maybe TRBD1 (5 bases). Germline-derived CDR1 and CDR2 are SGHNT and YYREEE (reference sequence). The V and J ends lost 4 bases and 5 bases respectively, with 13 bases between them. The CDR3 spans 13 residues.